The next 2 T cell receptor beta chains were all read from a single sample in a study of T cell responses to AZD1222 COVID-19 vaccine. Profiling relied on immunoSEQ multiplex PCR, and the TCRdb table lists in-frame clones only, not all of them. The sample yields fewer than 150,000 clones, over 85% seen once. Specimen: peripheral blood, collected on day 0 of AZD1222 vaccination. These receptors were obtained from an adult in good health.

The chain combines TRBV19 with TRBJ2-2; D possibly corresponds to TRBD2 (5 bases). The CDR3 contains 17 residues. CDR1 and CDR2 from the germline V gene are LNHDA and SQIVND (reference sequence). Trimming took off 7 bases at V and 6 bases at J, with 24 bases between the two ends. The CDR3 DNA sequence: TGTGCCAGTAATGACCCGGGATCTCCTTTCAGGTCCGGGGAGCTGTTTTTT. Its translation: CASNDPGSPFRSGELFF.

Concerning this clone itself: The same CDR3 can be traced to other DNA sequences in this sample. The chain combines TRBV7-8 with TRBJ2-5; 7 bases map to TRBD2. This CDR3 has 14 amino acids. CDR1 SGHVS and CDR2 FQNEAQ come from the germline V gene. The ends lost 2 bases at V and 0 bases at J; junction bases unmatched: 0. The CDR3 loop reads CASSLSGNQETQYF. CDR3 bases: TGTGCCAGCAGCTTAAGCGGGAACCAAGAGACCCAGTACTTC.